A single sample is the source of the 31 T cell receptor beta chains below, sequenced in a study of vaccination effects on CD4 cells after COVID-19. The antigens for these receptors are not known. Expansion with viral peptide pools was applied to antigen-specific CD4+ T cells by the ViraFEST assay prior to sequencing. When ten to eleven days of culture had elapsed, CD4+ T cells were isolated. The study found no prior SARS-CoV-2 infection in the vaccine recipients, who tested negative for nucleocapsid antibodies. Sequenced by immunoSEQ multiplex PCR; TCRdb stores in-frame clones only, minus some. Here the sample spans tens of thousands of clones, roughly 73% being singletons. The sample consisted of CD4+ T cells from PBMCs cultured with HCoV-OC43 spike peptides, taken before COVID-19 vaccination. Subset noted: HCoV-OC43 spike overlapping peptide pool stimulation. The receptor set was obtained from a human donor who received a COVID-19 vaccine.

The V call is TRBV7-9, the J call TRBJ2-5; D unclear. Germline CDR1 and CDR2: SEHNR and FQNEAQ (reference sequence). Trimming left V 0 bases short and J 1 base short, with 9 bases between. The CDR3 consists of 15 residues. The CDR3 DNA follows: TGTGCCAGCAGCTTAGCGGAGACAACCCAAGAGACCCAGTACTTC. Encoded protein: CASSLAETTQETQYF. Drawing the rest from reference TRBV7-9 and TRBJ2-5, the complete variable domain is DTGVSQNPRHKITKRGQNVTFRCDPISEHNRLYWYRQTLGQGPEFLTYFQNEAQLEKSRLLSDRFSAERPKGSFSTLEIQRTEQGDSAMYLCASSLAETTQETQYFGPGTRLLVL.

For the CDR3, the DNA is TGTGCCACCAGTGAGAGCAATCAGCCCCAGCATTTT. Amino acids: CATSESNQPQHF. The V call is TRBV24-1, the J call TRBJ1-5; D unclear. V lost 4 bases, J lost 1 base, and 1 base lay in between. The V gene's germline CDR1 is KGHDR and CDR2 SFDVKD. This CDR3 is 12 amino acids long.

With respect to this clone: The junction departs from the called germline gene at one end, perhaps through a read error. The CDR3, as DNA: TGCGCCAGCAGCCAAGATCCCACTACTGACCAAAGCTTT. This sequence encodes CASSQDPTTDQSF. The chain joins TRBV4-3 to TRBJ1-1; D remains unclear. CDR3 length: 13 residues. Germline V gene sequence: CDR1 LGHNA, CDR2 YSLEER.

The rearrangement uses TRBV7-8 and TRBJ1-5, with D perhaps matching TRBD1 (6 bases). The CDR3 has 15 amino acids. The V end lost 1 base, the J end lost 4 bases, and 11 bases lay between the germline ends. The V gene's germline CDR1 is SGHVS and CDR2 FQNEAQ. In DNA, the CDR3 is TGTGCCAGCAGCTTAGGGCGGGGGGCGAATCAGCCCCAGCATTTT. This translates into CASSLGRGANQPQHF.

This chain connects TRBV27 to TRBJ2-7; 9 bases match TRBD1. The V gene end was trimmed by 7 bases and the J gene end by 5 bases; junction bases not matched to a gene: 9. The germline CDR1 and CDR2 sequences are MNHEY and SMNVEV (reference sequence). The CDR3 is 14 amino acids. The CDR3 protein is CASNLGQGYHEQYF. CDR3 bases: TGTGCCAGCAACCTGGGACAGGGTTACCACGAGCAGTACTTC.

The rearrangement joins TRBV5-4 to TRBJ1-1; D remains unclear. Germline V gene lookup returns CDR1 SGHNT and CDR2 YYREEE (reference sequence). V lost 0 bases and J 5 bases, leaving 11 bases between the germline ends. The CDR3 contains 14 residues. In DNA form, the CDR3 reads TGTGCCAGCAGCTTGGATCTGGCGAATACTGAAGCTTTCTTT. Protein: CASSLDLANTEAFF.

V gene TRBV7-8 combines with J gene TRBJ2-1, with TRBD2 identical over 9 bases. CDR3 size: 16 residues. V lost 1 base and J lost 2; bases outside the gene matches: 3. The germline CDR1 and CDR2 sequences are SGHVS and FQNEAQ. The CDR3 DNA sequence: TGTGCCAGCAGCTTAGGAGGACTAGCGACCTACAATGAGCAGTTCTTC. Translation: CASSLGGLATYNEQFF.

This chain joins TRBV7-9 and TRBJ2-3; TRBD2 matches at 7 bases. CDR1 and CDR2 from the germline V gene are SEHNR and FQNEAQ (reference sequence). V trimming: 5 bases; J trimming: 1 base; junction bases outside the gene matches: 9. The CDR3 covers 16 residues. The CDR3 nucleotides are TGTGCCAGCAGCCGGGCGGTGGCGGGGGGCACAGATACGCAGTATTTT. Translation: CASSRAVAGGTDTQYF. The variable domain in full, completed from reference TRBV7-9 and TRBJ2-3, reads DTGVSQNPRHKITKRGQNVTFRCDPISEHNRLYWYRQTLGQGPEFLTYFQNEAQLEKSRLLSDRFSAERPKGSFSTLEIQRTEQGDSAMYLCASSRAVAGGTDTQYFGPGTRLTVL.

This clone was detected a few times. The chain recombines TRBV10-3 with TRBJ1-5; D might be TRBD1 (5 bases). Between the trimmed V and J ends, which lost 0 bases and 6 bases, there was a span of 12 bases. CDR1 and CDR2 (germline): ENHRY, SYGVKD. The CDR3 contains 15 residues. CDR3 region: CAISESRGLGQPQHF. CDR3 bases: TGTGCCATCAGTGAGTCACGGGGACTTGGTCAGCCCCAGCATTTT.

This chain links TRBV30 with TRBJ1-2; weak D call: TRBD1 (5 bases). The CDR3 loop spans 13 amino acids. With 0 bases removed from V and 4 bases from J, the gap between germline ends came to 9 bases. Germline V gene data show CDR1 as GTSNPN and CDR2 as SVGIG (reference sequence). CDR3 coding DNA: TGTGCCTGGAGTGTACACAGGAGCTATGGCTACACCTTC. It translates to CAWSVHRSYGYTF.

The CDR3 sequence is CASTTDSHQETQYF. In DNA form, the CDR3 reads TGTGCCAGCACAACGGACAGCCACCAAGAGACCCAGTACTTC. The V call is TRBV5-4, the J call TRBJ2-5, with a tentative D call TRBD1 (6 bases). The V and J ends lost 6 bases and 0 bases respectively, with 12 bases between them. The CDR3 covers 14 residues. Germline-derived CDR1 and CDR2 are SGHNT and YYREEE (reference sequence).

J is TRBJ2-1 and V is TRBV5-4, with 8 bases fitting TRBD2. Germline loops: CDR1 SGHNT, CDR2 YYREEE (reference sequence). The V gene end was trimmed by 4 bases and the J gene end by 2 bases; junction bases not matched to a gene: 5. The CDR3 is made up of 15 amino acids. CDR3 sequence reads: CASSQTSDTYNEQFF. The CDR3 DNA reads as TGTGCCAGCAGCCAGACTAGCGACACCTACAATGAGCAGTTCTTC.

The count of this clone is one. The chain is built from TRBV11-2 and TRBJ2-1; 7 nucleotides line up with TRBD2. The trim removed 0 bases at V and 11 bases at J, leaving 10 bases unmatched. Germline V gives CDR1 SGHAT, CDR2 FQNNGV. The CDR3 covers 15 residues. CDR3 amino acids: CASSLEASGSTKQFF. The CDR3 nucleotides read TGTGCCAGCAGCTTAGAGGCTAGCGGAAGCACAAAGCAGTTCTTC.

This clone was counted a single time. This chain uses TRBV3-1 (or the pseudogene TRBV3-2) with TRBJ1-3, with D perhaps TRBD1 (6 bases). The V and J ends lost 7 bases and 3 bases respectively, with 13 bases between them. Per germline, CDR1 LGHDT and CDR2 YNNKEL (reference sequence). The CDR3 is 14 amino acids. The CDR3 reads CASTEGGNGNTIYF. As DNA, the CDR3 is TGTGCCAGCACCGAAGGGGGAAATGGAAACACCATATATTTT.

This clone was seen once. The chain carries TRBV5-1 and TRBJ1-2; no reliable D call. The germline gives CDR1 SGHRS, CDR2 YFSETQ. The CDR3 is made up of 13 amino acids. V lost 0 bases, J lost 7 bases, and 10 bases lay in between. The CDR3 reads CASSLVAEGGYTF. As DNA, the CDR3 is TGCGCCAGCAGCTTGGTTGCAGAGGGTGGCTACACCTTC.

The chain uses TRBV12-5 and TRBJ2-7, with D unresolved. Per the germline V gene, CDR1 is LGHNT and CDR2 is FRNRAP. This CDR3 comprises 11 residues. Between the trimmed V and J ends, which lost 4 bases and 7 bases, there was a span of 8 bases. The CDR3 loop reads CASGSSWEQYF. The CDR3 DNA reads TGTGCTAGTGGTTCCTCTTGGGAGCAGTACTTC.

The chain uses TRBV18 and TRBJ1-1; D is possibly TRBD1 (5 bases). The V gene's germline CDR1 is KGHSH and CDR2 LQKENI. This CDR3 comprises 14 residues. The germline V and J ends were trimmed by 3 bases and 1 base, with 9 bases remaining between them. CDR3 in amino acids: CASSPVTGNTEAFF. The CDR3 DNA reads TGTGCCAGCTCACCTGTAACAGGGAACACTGAAGCTTTCTTT.

CDR3 DNA: TGTGCCAGCAGCTTAACAGGCTACAATGAGCAGTTCTTC. It specifies CASSLTGYNEQFF. The V gene is TRBV7-2, the J gene TRBJ2-1, with a possible D match to TRBD1 (5 bases). V gave up 2 bases and J gave up 3 bases, with 5 bases separating them. The CDR3 extends over 13 amino acids. Germline loops: CDR1 SGHTA, CDR2 FQGNSA.

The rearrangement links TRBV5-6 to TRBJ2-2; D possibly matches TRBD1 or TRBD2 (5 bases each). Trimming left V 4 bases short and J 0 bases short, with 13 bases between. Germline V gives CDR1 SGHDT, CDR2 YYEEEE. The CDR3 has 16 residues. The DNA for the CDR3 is TGTGCCAGCAGCCCGGGGCAGGGCGCGAACACCGGGGAGCTGTTTTTT. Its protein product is CASSPGQGANTGELFF.

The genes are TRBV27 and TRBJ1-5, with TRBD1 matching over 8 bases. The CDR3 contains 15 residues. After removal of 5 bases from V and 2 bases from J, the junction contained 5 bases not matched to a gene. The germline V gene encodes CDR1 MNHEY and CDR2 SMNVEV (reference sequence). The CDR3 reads CASSPTTGGNQPQHF. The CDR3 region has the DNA TGTGCCAGCAGTCCGACGACAGGGGGCAATCAGCCCCAGCATTTT.

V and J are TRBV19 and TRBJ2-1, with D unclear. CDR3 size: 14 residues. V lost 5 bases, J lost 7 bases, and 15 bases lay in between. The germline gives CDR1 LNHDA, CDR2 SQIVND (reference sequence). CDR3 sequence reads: CASSPQPALNEQFF. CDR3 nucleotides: TGTGCCAGTAGTCCCCAACCGGCCTTAAATGAGCAGTTCTTC.

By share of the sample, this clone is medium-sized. CDR3 region: CASTTGLAGRKSEQFF. The CDR3 nucleotides are TGTGCCAGCACCACGGGACTAGCGGGAAGAAAAAGTGAGCAGTTCTTC. The chain uses TRBV2 and TRBJ2-1; 13 bases align to TRBD2. V was clipped by 7 bases and J by 9 bases; unmatched bases: 12. The CDR3 has 16 residues. The germline gives CDR1 SNHLY, CDR2 FYNNEI.

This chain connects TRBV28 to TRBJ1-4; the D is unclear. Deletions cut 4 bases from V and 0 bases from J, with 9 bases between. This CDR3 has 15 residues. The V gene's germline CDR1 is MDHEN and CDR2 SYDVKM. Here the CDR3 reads CASSSPAATNEKLFF. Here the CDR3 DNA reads TGTGCCAGCAGTTCTCCAGCTGCAACTAATGAAAAACTGTTTTTT.

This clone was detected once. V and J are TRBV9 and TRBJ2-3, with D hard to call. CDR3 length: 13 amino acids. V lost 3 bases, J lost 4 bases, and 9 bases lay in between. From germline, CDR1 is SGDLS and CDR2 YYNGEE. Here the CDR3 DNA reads TGTGCCAGCAGCGCTAGGAGAGCAGATACGCAGTATTTT. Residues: CASSARRADTQYF.

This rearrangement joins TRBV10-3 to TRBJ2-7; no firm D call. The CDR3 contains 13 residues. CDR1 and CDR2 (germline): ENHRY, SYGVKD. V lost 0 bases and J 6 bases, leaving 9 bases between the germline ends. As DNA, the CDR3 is TGTGCCATCAGTGAGTCGACGGACGGCGAGCAGTACTTC. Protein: CAISESTDGEQYF.

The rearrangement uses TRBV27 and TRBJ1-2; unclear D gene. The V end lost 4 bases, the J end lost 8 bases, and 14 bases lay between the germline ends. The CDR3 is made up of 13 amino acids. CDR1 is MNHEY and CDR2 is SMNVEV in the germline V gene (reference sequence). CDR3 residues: CASSSTARGGYTF. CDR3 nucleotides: TGTGCCAGCAGTTCAACGGCGCGAGGGGGCTACACCTTC.

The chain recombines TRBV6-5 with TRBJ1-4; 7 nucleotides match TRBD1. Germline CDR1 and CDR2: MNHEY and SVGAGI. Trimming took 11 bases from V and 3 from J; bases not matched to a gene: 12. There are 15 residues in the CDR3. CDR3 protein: CAGPGQKGPNEKLFF. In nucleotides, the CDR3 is TGTGCCGGCCCGGGACAGAAGGGGCCTAATGAAAAACTGTTTTTT.

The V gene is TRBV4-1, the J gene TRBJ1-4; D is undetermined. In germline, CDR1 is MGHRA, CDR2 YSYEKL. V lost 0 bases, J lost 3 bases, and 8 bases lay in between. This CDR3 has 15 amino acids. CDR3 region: CASSQERRANEKLFF. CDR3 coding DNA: TGCGCCAGCAGCCAAGAAAGGAGGGCTAATGAAAAACTGTTTTTT.

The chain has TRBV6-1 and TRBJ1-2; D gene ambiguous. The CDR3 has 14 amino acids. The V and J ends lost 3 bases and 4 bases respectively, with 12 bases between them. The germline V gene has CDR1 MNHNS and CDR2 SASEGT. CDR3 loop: CASSEMIGPYGYTF. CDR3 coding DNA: TGTGCCAGCAGTGAGATGATAGGGCCCTATGGCTACACCTTC.

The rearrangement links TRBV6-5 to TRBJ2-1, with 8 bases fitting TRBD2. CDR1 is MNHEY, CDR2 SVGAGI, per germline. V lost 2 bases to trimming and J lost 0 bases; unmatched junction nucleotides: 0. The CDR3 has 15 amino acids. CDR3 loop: CASSYSGGSYNEQFF. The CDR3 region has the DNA TGTGCCAGCAGTTACAGCGGGGGCTCCTACAATGAGCAGTTCTTC.

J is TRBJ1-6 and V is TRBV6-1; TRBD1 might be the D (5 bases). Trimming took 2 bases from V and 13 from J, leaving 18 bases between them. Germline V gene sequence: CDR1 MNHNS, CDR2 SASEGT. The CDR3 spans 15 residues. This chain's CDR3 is CASSERRVTKGPLHF. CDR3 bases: TGTGCCAGCAGTGAACGCCGGGTCACCAAGGGGCCCCTCCACTTT.